This T cell receptor (beta chain) was identified in a study of cytomegalovirus exposure and HLA in healthy donors (dated by TCRdb to 2015 to 2018). Notes on the research overall: According to a later analysis, the 100 to 150 validation repertoires were produced on the same platform as the roughly 720 repertoires of the first cohort. The study aimed to test whether signatures of past pathogen exposure could be identified by cataloging public T cell receptors. In addition to the first cohort of 666 subjects, a separate validation cohort of 130 or so different subjects was used. High-throughput TCR immunosequencing, statistical association of individual TCRs with disease status, and machine learning were combined to predict cytomegalovirus infection status.

Summary of the overall study and its limitations: A total of 150 to 200 TCR beta chains were listed by the study as associated with cytomegalovirus. All 120 or so repertoires were used to score co-occurrence in the validation cohort in a later analysis, because that analysis had no HLA typing for the cohort. In both the original and validation cohorts, the classifier was reported to diagnose cytomegalovirus status with high specificity and sensitivity. Most TCR sequences were seen in very few donors, while some public TCRs were found in many individuals. It was suggested by the authors that the approach could potentially be generalized to other disease states and immunological phenotypes. Subsequent analysis determined that TCRs grouped into clusters in the first cohort also showed a tendency toward co-occurrence across the 120 validation repertoires, and about 93% of cluster scores exceeded 0. In vitro tests confirmed that a few of the cytomegalovirus-associated TCR beta chains recognize cytomegalovirus antigens.

Library creation used the immunoSEQ multiplex PCR assay. The paper's processing steps were these. A statistical classification framework was built to diagnose cytomegalovirus status from the catalog of TCR beta chain sequences. The immuneACCESS repertoire file appears here via TCRdb, limited to in-frame rearrangements. These files lack a portion of the clones; in checked studies, under half of the deficit traces to unresolved V genes, and the cause of the others is not known. V and J calls and clone size are those listed in that table; D and trimming were worked out from the DNA. The sample profile shows some 250,000 clones; 90% of them were found once. The top ten clones comprise under 0.4% of the sample. The germline V gene supplies CDR1 SGHTA and CDR2 FQGNSA. The CDR3 numbers 17 residues from cysteine through phenylalanine. The sequence is cut down to CDR3 DNA, 51 bases in frame from base 1. Relative to germline, V is 5 bases shorter and J is 0 bases shorter, with 17 bases between their ends.

The donors were included in the validation cohort of 100 to 150 subjects, a group kept apart from the approximately 670-subject first cohort. About this clone itself: What antigen it recognizes has not been identified. Base qualities are missing; no much larger clone stands one base away.

Sequencing was done on a sample of PBMCs. Rearrangement joined TRBV7-2 to TRBJ1-5, and possibly TRBD1, on 6 matching bases. This clonotype was obtained from a woman younger than 30 in good health and CMV-seronegative. Read as DNA, the sequence is TGTGCCAGCAGCCCATTGGGGGCAGGACTTAGCAATCAGCCCCAGCATTTT. The resulting protein is CASSPLGAGLSNQPQHF.